The next 10 T cell receptor beta chains were all read from a single sample in a study of cytomegalovirus exposure and HLA in healthy donors. Primers: 60 Vbeta forward and 13 Jbeta reverse. Generated by immunoSEQ multiplex PCR, the TCRdb table keeps only in-frame clones and is missing some. The data contain roughly 100,000 clones, more than 70% of them singletons. The sample comprised PBMCs. Receptors originate from a man aged 30-40 years in good health and CMV-seronegative.

The chain uses TRBV28 and TRBJ1-5; a possible D gene is TRBD1 (5 bases). CDR1 and CDR2 from the germline V gene are MDHEN and SYDVKM. The CDR3 covers 16 residues. V lost 0 bases, J lost 1 base, and 10 bases lay in between. The CDR3: CASSLWGLSSNQPQHF. In DNA form, the CDR3 reads TGTGCCAGCAGTTTATGGGGGCTGAGCAGCAATCAGCCCCAGCATTTT.

The rearrangement uses TRBV29-1 and TRBJ2-5; unclear D gene. The CDR3 sequence is 15 residues long. Germline values: CDR1 SQVTM, CDR2 ANQGSEA. Trimming shortened V by 2 bases and J by 2 bases, and 15 bases separated the two germline ends. The CDR3 coding sequence is TGCAGCGTTGAATTTCACAGTTCGTTGCAAGAGACCCAGTACTTC. This translates into CSVEFHSSLQETQYF.

The CDR3 protein is CAWSTSSGGGNEQFF. CDR3 nucleotide sequence: TGTGCCTGGAGTACCTCTAGCGGGGGGGGCAATGAGCAGTTCTTC. The V call is TRBV30, the J call TRBJ2-1; 12 bases match TRBD2. The ends lost 2 bases at V and 6 bases at J; junction bases unmatched: 5. Germline V gene sequence: CDR1 GTSNPN, CDR2 SVGIG (reference sequence). The CDR3 has 15 amino acids.

The J gene is TRBJ2-6, the V gene TRBV7-7; 7 bases fit TRBD1. Germline loops: CDR1 SSHAT, CDR2 FNYEAQ (reference sequence). V gave up 5 bases and J gave up 2 bases; unmatched junction bases: 6. The CDR3 consists of 16 residues. CDR3 in amino acids: CASSPQTGAGANVLTF. As DNA, the CDR3 is TGTGCCAGCAGCCCTCAAACAGGGGCTGGGGCCAACGTCCTGACTTTC.

This chain connects TRBV7-7 to TRBJ1-3; the D gene is possibly TRBD1 (6 bases). The CDR3 consists of 14 residues. V was shortened by 9 bases and J by 8 bases, with 20 bases between the two germline ends. The germline V gene encodes CDR1 SSHAT and CDR2 FNYEAQ (reference sequence). CDR3 sequence reads: CARSNGGGIDTIYF. The CDR3 bases are TGTGCCAGGAGCAACGGGGGGGGCATTGACACCATATATTTT.

The chain joins TRBV5-1 to TRBJ1-1; the match to TRBD1 covers 10 bases. The CDR3 runs 17 residues. CDR1 and CDR2 from the germline V gene are SGHRS and YFSETQ. J gave up 0 bases and V 4 bases, and 9 bases lay outside the gene matches. The CDR3 DNA reads TGCGCCAGCAGCCTCCGGGACAGGGGATCGATGAACACTGAAGCTTTCTTT. This translates into CASSLRDRGSMNTEAFF.

V and J are TRBV6-6 and TRBJ2-7; TRBD1 matches at 7 bases. Looked up from germline, CDR1 is MNHNY and CDR2 is SVGAGI (reference sequence). The CDR3 runs to 14 residues. With V trimmed by 5 bases and J by 5 bases, 9 bases remained unmatched. The CDR3 loop reads CASSPIKQGHEQYF. The CDR3 DNA follows: TGTGCCAGCAGTCCCATAAAACAGGGGCACGAGCAGTACTTC.

In its sample, this clone was seen a few times. The chain couples TRBV6-6 to TRBJ1-5; 9 bases are shared with TRBD1. The CDR3 covers 14 residues. J lost 9 bases, V lost 6 bases, and 9 bases had no gene match. The germline gives CDR1 MNHNY, CDR2 SVGAGI (reference sequence). CDR3 sequence: CASRGQGRFGPQHF. In DNA, the CDR3 is TGTGCCAGCAGGGGACAGGGAAGGTTTGGGCCCCAGCATTTT.

The V call is TRBV6-1, the J call TRBJ1-4, with 9 bases fitting TRBD1. Germline-derived CDR1 and CDR2 are MNHNS and SASEGT. V shed 0 bases, J shed 1 base, and the junction held 6 bases outside the gene matches. The CDR3 has 18 amino acids. Here the CDR3 DNA reads TGTGCCAGCAGTGAAGCTGGGGGGACAGGGCTAACTAATGAAAAACTGTTTTTT. Translated, it gives CASSEAGGTGLTNEKLFF.

The gene calls are TRBV6-5 and TRBJ2-7; TRBD1 agrees at 9 bases. V shed 6 bases and J 5 bases; nucleotides not matched to a gene: 11. CDR1 MNHEY and CDR2 SVGAGI come from the germline V gene. The CDR3 has 15 residues. DNA for the CDR3: TGTGCCAGCAGCCAAACCGGGACAGGGTACCACGAGCAGTACTTC. It encodes CASSQTGTGYHEQYF.